This T cell receptor (beta chain) was obtained from a study of shared clonotypes between healthy human individuals. Across the study: Plates per donor: three CD4 naive, three CD4 memory, two CD8 naive, one CD8 memory. General observations from the study: Clonotypes which were not shared had lower generation probabilities than clonotypes that all four donors shared.

Profiled with immunoSEQ multiplex PCR; TCRdb holds only in-frame clones, not every one. The table shows millions of clones, with approximately 95% occurring only once. V lost 7 bases and J lost 7, with 19 bases in between. CDR3 length: 14 residues. The germline CDR1 and CDR2 sequences are LNHDA and SQIVND (reference sequence). For this clone: Antigen: not known.

The chain joins TRBV19 to TRBJ1-2; TRBD1 is a possible D gene (6 bases). The sequenced sample was naive CD4+ T cells from PBMCs. Subset meaning: CD45RA+ positively selected. This receptor was obtained from a man between 18 and 29 years old in good health. Some clones in this sample may be carry-over from other donors' samples. In DNA, the CDR3 is TGTGCCAGTACCCACCCAGGGGTCCTCCGTGGCTACACCTTC. This codes for CASTHPGVLRGYTF.